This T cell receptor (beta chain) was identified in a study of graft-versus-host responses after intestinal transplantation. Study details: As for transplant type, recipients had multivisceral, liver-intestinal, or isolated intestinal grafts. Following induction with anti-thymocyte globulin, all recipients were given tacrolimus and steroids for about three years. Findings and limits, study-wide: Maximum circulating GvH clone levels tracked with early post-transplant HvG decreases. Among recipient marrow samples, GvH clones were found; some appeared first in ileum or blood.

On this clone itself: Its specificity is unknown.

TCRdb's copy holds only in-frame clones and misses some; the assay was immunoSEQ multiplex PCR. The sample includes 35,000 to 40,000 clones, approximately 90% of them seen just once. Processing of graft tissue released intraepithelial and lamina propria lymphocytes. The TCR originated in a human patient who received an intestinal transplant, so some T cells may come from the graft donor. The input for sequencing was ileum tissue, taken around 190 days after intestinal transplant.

This CDR3 reads CASSLDRGTYEQYF. The DNA of the CDR3 is TGTGCCAGCAGCTTGGACAGGGGGACCTACGAGCAGTACTTC. This chain joins TRBV7-2 and TRBJ2-7, with TRBD1 matching 10 bases. The germline gives CDR1 SGHTA, CDR2 FQGNSA. V was clipped by 3 bases and J by 2 bases; unmatched bases: 1. The CDR3 sequence is 14 residues long.